Listed here are 8 T cell receptor beta chains from one sample, sequenced in a study of OX40 agonist ivuxolimab in advanced cancers. The data were produced by immunoSEQ multiplex PCR, yet TCRdb's version contains in-frame clones alone and is incomplete. The sample has around 35,000 clones, 70% to 80% seen once; the top ten hold roughly a fifth. Sequenced material: CD4+ or CD8+ T cells sorted from blood, taken in a trial of the OX40 agonist ivuxolimab. Receptors were obtained from an adult with an advanced solid tumor such as melanoma, head and neck, liver or kidney cancer.

V usage is TRBV13 and J usage is TRBJ2-1; TRBD1 matches 7 bases. The length of the CDR3 is 14 residues. Trimming took 5 bases from V and 0 from J; bases not matched to a gene: 1. Germline V gene data show CDR1 as PRHDT and CDR2 as FYEKMQ (reference sequence). In nucleotides, the CDR3 is TGTGCCAGCAGCCCAGGGGGCTCCTACAATGAGCAGTTCTTC. Translated, it gives CASSPGGSYNEQFF.

This clone was counted a few times. The genes are TRBV27 and TRBJ2-7, with 8 bases aligning to TRBD1. Germline V CDR1 and CDR2: MNHEY, SMNVEV (reference sequence). The CDR3 covers 14 residues. V shed 3 bases and J 5 bases; nucleotides not matched to a gene: 6. CDR3 coding DNA: TGTGCCAGCAGTTTTACCGGGACAGGAAACGAGCAGTACTTC. This translates into CASSFTGTGNEQYF.

The V and J genes are TRBV27 and TRBJ1-2; no reliable D call. The V gene lost 2 bases and the J gene lost 7 bases, with 8 bases spanning the gap. The germline CDR1 and CDR2 sequences are MNHEY and SMNVEV (reference sequence). The CDR3 loop spans 12 amino acids. Written as DNA, the CDR3 is TGTGCCAGCAGTTTACTGCCAGGTGGCTACACCTTC. Amino acids: CASSLLPGGYTF.

The chain carries TRBV29-1 and TRBJ2-2; D could derive from TRBD1 or TRBD2 (5 bases each). The CDR3 runs to 13 residues. Trimming shortened V by 4 bases and J by 6 bases, and 12 bases separated the two germline ends. The germline gives CDR1 SQVTM, CDR2 ANQGSEA. In DNA, the CDR3 is TGCAGCGTTGTATGGGACGCGGCCGGGGAGCTGTTTTTT. It encodes CSVVWDAAGELFF.

The rearrangement uses TRBV4-3 and TRBJ1-1, with a possible D match to TRBD1 (5 bases). Germline assignment: CDR1 LGHNA and CDR2 YSLEER. This CDR3 is built from 14 residues. The ends were cut back, 1 base at V and 1 base at J, with 7 bases in the middle. The CDR3 coding sequence is TGCGCCAGCAGCCAAGTCGGGGGGAACACTGAAGCTTTCTTT. It translates to CASSQVGGNTEAFF.

This clone came up once. The V gene is TRBV7-8, the J gene TRBJ2-1, with a tentative D call TRBD2 (5 bases). V lost 3 bases, J lost 2 bases, and 17 bases lay in between. This CDR3 is built from 17 residues. Germline V gene sequence: CDR1 SGHVS, CDR2 FQNEAQ. This CDR3 reads CASSFQVVGSAYNEQFF. The CDR3 DNA follows: TGTGCCAGCAGCTTTCAAGTGGTAGGGAGTGCCTACAATGAGCAGTTCTTC.

The gene calls are TRBV29-1 and TRBJ2-3; possibly TRBD1 or TRBD2 for D (6 bases each). Germline lookup yields CDR1 SQVTM and CDR2 ANQGSEA. V lost 3 bases and J lost 4, with 14 bases in between. The length of the CDR3 is 14 residues. The CDR3, as DNA: TGCAGCGTTGAGAGGGCCGGGGGCGCAGATACGCAGTATTTT. Protein product: CSVERAGGADTQYF.

The genes are TRBV9 and TRBJ2-7; D possibly corresponds to TRBD1 (6 bases). Germline CDR1 reads SGDLS; CDR2 reads YYNGEE. This CDR3 is 15 amino acids long. Trimming stripped 0 bases from V and 5 bases from J, with 15 bases between. The CDR3 region has the DNA TGTGCCAGCAGCGTAGACCCGCAGGGGAACGACGAGCAGTACTTC. This sequence encodes CASSVDPQGNDEQYF. Drawing the rest from reference TRBV9 and TRBJ2-7, the complete variable domain is DSGVTQTPKHLITATGQRVTLRCSPRSGDLSVYWYQQSLDQGLQFLIQYYNGEERAKGNILERFSAQQFPDLHSELNLSSLELGDSALYFCASSVDPQGNDEQYFGPGTRLTVT.